Listed here are 13 T cell receptor beta chains from one sample, sequenced in a study of T cell responses to AZD1222 COVID-19 vaccine. The repertoire was sequenced with immunoSEQ multiplex PCR; TCRdb's copy has only in-frame clones and lacks some. The profile shows tens of thousands of clones, over 75% of them singletons. Source: peripheral blood, taken on day 0 of AZD1222 vaccination. These receptors were collected from an adult in good health.

The chain joins TRBV27 to TRBJ1-2, with 7 bases aligning to TRBD1. The germline V gene encodes CDR1 MNHEY and CDR2 SMNVEV (reference sequence). J lost 4 bases, V lost 6 bases, and 8 bases had no gene match. The CDR3 runs 14 residues. The CDR3 DNA follows: TGTGCCAGCAGAAGGACAGGATCCGCCTATGGCTACACCTTC. Translation: CASRRTGSAYGYTF.

This clone was observed once. The rearrangement uses TRBV5-4 and TRBJ2-1; 12 bases agree with TRBD2. This CDR3 spans 15 amino acids. Germline V gene sequence: CDR1 SGHNT, CDR2 YYREEE (reference sequence). After removal of 4 bases from V and 6 bases from J, the junction contained 5 bases not matched to a gene. CDR3 protein: CASSIGLAGLNEQFF. Written as DNA, the CDR3 is TGTGCCAGCAGCATTGGACTAGCGGGACTCAATGAGCAGTTCTTC.

The chain is built from TRBV7-2 and TRBJ2-3; D call uncertain. This CDR3 has 14 residues. V was pared by 6 bases and J by 0 bases, with 10 bases between. Germline V gives CDR1 SGHTA, CDR2 FQGNSA. CDR3 nucleotides: TGTGCCAGCAGGCCCGGTTATAGCACAGATACGCAGTATTTT. It is translated as CASRPGYSTDTQYF.

In this sample, this clone turned up once. V is TRBV4-3 and J is TRBJ2-1; 7 positions agree with TRBD2. The V gene end was trimmed by 1 base and the J gene end by 3 bases; junction bases not matched to a gene: 6. Germline-derived CDR1 and CDR2 are LGHNA and YSLEER. This CDR3 has 16 residues. CDR3: CASSQGGAGYYNEQFF. The CDR3 nucleotides are TGCGCCAGCAGCCAAGGAGGAGCGGGATACTACAATGAGCAGTTCTTC.

The genes are TRBV5-6 and TRBJ1-2; D may be TRBD1 (5 bases). This CDR3 region has 15 residues. Germline CDR1 reads SGHDT; CDR2 reads YYEEEE. The V gene lost 4 bases and the J gene lost 3 bases, with 16 bases spanning the gap. The CDR3, as DNA: TGTGCCAGCAGCGAGATGGCCCGGGGGGACTATGGCTACACCTTC. Translation: CASSEMARGDYGYTF.

The chain carries TRBV7-2 and TRBJ2-5; perhaps TRBD2 as D (7 bases). The germline gives CDR1 SGHTA, CDR2 FQGNSA. Trimming shortened V by 5 bases and J by 5 bases, and 12 bases separated the two germline ends. This CDR3 is built from 13 residues. This CDR3 is CASSRGAWETQYF. The CDR3 nucleotides are TGTGCCAGCAGCCGGGGGGCGTGGGAGACCCAGTACTTC.

The gene calls are TRBV11-2 and TRBJ2-5; 7 nucleotides match TRBD1. The germline CDR1 and CDR2 sequences are SGHAT and FQNNGV. This CDR3 comprises 16 residues. The J segment lost 6 bases and the V segment lost 5 bases, leaving 15 bases of the junction unmatched. Here the CDR3 reads CASSLHELGGAQTQYF. CDR3 nucleotide sequence: TGTGCCAGCAGCCTACACGAGTTAGGGGGCGCGCAGACCCAGTACTTC.

The chain employs TRBV3-1 (or the pseudogene TRBV3-2) and TRBJ2-7; 11 bases are a match to TRBD2. This CDR3 contains 17 residues. The J segment lost 0 bases and the V segment lost 4 bases, leaving 8 bases of the junction unmatched. Germline CDR1 reads LGHDT; CDR2 reads YNNKEL (reference sequence). CDR3 nucleotides: TGTGCCAGCAGCCGGCTAGCGGGGGGTACCCTCTCCTACGAGCAGTACTTC. Encoded protein: CASSRLAGGTLSYEQYF.

V and J are TRBV2 and TRBJ2-1; D is unresolved. V lost 4 bases and J lost 8, with 9 bases in between. This CDR3 spans 12 amino acids. Germline V lookup: CDR1 SNHLY, CDR2 FYNNEI. The CDR3 sequence: CASSVGSYEQFF. CDR3 nucleotides: TGTGCCAGCAGTGTAGGCAGTTATGAGCAGTTCTTC.

This CDR3 reads CASSTGGTGYSPLHF. The CDR3 nucleotides read TGTGCCAGCAGCACCGGGGGGACAGGGTATTCACCCCTCCACTTT. J is TRBJ1-6 and V is TRBV9, with 9 bases identical to TRBD1. The germline V gene encodes CDR1 SGDLS and CDR2 YYNGEE. CDR3 length: 15 residues. V was pared by 4 bases and J by 8 bases, with 7 bases of the junction left unmatched.

This clone was seen only a few times. This sequence joins TRBV19 and TRBJ1-1; no clear D. The CDR3 length is 15 residues. V was trimmed by 3 bases and J by 0 bases, leaving 11 bases between them. Germline V gene lookup returns CDR1 LNHDA and CDR2 SQIVND (reference sequence). In nucleotides, the CDR3 is TGTGCCAGTAGTATCTGGGCAGGCCTGAACACTGAAGCTTTCTTT. Amino acids: CASSIWAGLNTEAFF.

V usage is TRBV14 and J usage is TRBJ2-5; TRBD2 is a possible D gene (6 bases). The CDR3 spans 17 residues. The V gene lost 2 bases and the J gene lost 1 base, with 17 bases spanning the gap. CDR1 is SGHDN, CDR2 FVKESK, per germline. Written as DNA, the CDR3 is TGTGCCAGCAGCCAATGGAGGGGCGGCTCAGCCCAAGAGACCCAGTACTTC. Translating it yields CASSQWRGGSAQETQYF.

The J gene is TRBJ1-1, the V gene TRBV5-4; 8 positions match TRBD1. Germline loops: CDR1 SGHNT, CDR2 YYREEE (reference sequence). This CDR3 has 15 amino acids. The junction had 2 bases not matched to a gene; V was cut back by 0 bases and J by 1 base. The DNA for the CDR3 is TGTGCCAGCAGCTTGGGAGGGACAGGGAACACTGAAGCTTTCTTT. It translates to CASSLGGTGNTEAFF.